This TCR beta chain was identified in a study of T-cell memory formation after mild COVID-19. A few counts support this clonotype. TCRdb recomputed calls from the 5' RACE reads with MiXCR, one row per CDR3 protein. In the table there are almost 550,000 distinct CDR3 sequences, roughly 22% of which are singletons. There are 14 residues in the CDR3. Trimming cost V 7 bases and J 1 base; bases outside gene matches: 6. Sequencing was performed on PBMCs or a T cell subset sorted from them (not recorded which). The sequence derives from an adult woman who had mild COVID-19 (a few samples of this study predate the infection). Cell type and time point are not known. The rearrangement links TRBV12-3 or TRBV12-4 to TRBJ1-1, with 7 positions matching TRBD1. The CDR3 DNA reads TGTGCCAGCAAGCCGACAGGGACGAACACTGAAGCTTTCTTT. Protein product: CASKPTGTNTEAFF.